This T cell receptor (beta chain) was sequenced for a study of identical twins. Study-wide results and caveats: The more abundant beta clonotypes in cord blood had fewer insertions, and memory repertoires did not show this.

The germline V and J ends were trimmed by 7 bases and 5 bases, with 6 bases remaining between them. Germline lookup yields CDR1 ENHRY and CDR2 SYGVKD. CDR3 length: 11 residues. Healthy Caucasians were all of the donors. With template switching, a universal primer site was added, and the cDNA carried unique molecular identifiers. One entry per CDR3 protein results from TCRdb running MiXCR on the 5' RACE reads. This table has around 480,000 distinct CDR3 sequences, roughly an eighth appearing once. This clonotype showed up many times. Its antigen remains unidentified. This same sample was also taken into another study, of yellow fever vaccine responses in identical twins. That work adds: Reportedly, the T cell response mounted by twins to vaccine seemed partly convergent, partly personalized.

The sequenced material came from CD4+ T cells sorted from blood. This sequence was found in a young woman in good health. The rearrangement joins TRBV10-3 to TRBJ2-1; D gene ambiguous. The CDR3 is CAINVNNEQFF. CDR3 nucleotide sequence: TGTGCCATCAACGTCAACAATGAGCAGTTCTTC.